The subject of this entry is one T cell receptor beta chain. Its antigen is still unknown. The entry originates in a study of shared clonotypes between healthy human individuals. General study points: Memory subsets generally showed smaller estimated richness than naive subsets did. Rarefaction exposed incomplete sorted-subset sequencing despite large depth.

Authors' processing steps: ImmunoSEQ supplied junction-only sequences lacking quality scores, so filtering was different. Sequenced by immunoSEQ multiplex PCR; TCRdb stores in-frame clones only, minus some. The DNA gave D and trimming, while V, J and clone size come from that table. The data contain roughly 2 million clones, about 95% of them singletons. Selected positively for CCR7 and CD45RO-negative, naive CD8 cells excluded terminally differentiated effector memory CD45RA+ cells. Healthy HIV-negative adults with no recent acute infections or vaccinations were recruited as donors. This sequence originates from a man aged 18 to 29 in good health. The sample taken for sequencing was naive CD8+ T cells sorted from blood.

CDR3 amino acids: CASSEGRGYTGELFF. The DNA of the CDR3 is TGTGCCAGCAGTGAGGGGCGGGGGTACACCGGGGAGCTGTTTTTT. V is TRBV2 and J is TRBJ2-2, with 7 bases that match TRBD2. The J segment lost 3 bases and the V segment lost 3 bases, leaving 4 bases of the junction unmatched. Germline loops: CDR1 SNHLY, CDR2 FYNNEI. There are 15 residues in the CDR3.